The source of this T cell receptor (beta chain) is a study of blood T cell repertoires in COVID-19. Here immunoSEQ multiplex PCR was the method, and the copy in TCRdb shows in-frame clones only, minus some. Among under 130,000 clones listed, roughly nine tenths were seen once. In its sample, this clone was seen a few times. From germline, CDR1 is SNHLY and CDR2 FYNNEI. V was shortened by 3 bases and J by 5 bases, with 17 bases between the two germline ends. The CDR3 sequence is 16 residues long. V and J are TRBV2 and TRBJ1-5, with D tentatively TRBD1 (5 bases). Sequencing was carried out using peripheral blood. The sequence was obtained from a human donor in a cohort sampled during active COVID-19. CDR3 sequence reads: CASSDLEGLGHQPQHF. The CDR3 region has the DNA TGTGCCAGCAGTGATTTAGAGGGACTTGGGCATCAGCCCCAGCATTTT.